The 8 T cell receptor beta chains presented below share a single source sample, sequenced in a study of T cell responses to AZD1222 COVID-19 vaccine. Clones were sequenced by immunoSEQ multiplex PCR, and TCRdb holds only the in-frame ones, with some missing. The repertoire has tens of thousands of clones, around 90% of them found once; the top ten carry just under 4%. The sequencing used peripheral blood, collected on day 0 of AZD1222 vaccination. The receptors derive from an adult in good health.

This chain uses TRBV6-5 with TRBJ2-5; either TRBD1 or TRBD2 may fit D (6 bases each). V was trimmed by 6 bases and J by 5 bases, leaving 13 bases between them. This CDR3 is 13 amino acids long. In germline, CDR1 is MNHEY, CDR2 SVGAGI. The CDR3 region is CASRTGGGETQYF. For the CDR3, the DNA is TGTGCCAGCAGGACCGGAGGGGGGGAGACCCAGTACTTC.

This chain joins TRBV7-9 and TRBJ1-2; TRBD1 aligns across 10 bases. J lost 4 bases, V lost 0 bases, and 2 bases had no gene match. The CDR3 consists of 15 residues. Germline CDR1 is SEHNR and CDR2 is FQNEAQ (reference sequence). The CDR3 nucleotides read TGTGCCAGCAGCTTAGCAGGGACAGGGGTCTATGGCTACACCTTC. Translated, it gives CASSLAGTGVYGYTF.

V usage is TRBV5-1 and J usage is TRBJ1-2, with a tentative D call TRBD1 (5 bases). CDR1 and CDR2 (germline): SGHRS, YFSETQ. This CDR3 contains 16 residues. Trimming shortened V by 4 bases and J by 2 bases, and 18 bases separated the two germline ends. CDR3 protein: CASSRGLQIENYGYTF. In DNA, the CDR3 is TGCGCCAGCAGCCGGGGGTTACAGATCGAGAACTATGGCTACACCTTC.

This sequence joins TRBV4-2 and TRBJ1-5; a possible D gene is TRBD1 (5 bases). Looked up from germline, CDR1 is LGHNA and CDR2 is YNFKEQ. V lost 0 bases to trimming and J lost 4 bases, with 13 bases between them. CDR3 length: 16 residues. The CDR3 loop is CASSQDPQGGNQPQHF. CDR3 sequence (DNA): TGTGCCAGCAGCCAAGATCCGCAGGGTGGGAATCAGCCCCAGCATTTT.

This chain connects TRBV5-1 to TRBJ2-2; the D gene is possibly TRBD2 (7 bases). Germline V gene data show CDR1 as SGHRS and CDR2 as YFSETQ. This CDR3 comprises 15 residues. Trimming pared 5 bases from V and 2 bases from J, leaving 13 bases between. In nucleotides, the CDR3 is TGCGCCAGCAGTCTGGCGGGGGCTAACACCGGGGAGCTGTTTTTT. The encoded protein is CASSLAGANTGELFF. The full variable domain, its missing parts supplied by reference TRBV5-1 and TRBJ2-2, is KAGVTQTPRYLIKTRGQQVTLSCSPISGHRSVSWYQQTPGQGLQFLFEYFSETQRNKGNFPGRFSGRQFSNSRSEMNVSTLELGDSALYLCASSLAGANTGELFFGEGSRLTVL.

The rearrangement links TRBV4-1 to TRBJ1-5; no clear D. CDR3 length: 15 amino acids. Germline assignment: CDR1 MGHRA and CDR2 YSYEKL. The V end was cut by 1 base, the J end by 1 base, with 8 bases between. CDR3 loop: CASSQVPGSNQPQHF. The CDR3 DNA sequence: TGCGCCAGCAGCCAAGTTCCGGGGAGCAATCAGCCCCAGCATTTT.

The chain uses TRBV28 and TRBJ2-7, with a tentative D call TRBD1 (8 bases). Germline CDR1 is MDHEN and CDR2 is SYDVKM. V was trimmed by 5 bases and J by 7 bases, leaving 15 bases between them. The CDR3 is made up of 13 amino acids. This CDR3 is CASSQDREGEQYF. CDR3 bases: TGTGCCAGCAGTCAGGACAGGGAGGGGGAGCAGTACTTC. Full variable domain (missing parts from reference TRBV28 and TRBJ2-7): DVKVTQSSRYLVKRTGEKVFLECVQDMDHENMFWYRQDPGLGLRLIYFSYDVKMKEKGDIPEGYSVSREKKERFSLILESASTNQTSMYLCASSQDREGEQYFGPGTRLTVT.

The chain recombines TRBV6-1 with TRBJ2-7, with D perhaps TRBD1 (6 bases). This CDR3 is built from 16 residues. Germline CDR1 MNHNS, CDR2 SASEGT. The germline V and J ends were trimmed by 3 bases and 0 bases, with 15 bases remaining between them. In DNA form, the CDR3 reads TGTGCCAGCAGTGACCCCGGACAGATTTTCTCCTACGAGCAGTACTTC. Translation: CASSDPGQIFSYEQYF.